This entry is about one T cell receptor beta chain. Germline V gene data show CDR1 as MNHNS and CDR2 as SASEGT. The CDR3 is 15 amino acids. The V end was cut by 1 base, the J end by 2 bases, with 11 bases between. These data come from a study of blood T cell repertoires in COVID-19. Sequenced by immunoSEQ multiplex PCR; TCRdb stores in-frame clones only, minus some. The sample gives 300,000 or so clones, about 87% of which show up once; 3.7% is in the top ten. The sequenced sample consisted of peripheral blood. The clonotype comes from a woman in her thirties or forties with acute or convalescent COVID-19. The rearrangement uses TRBV6-1 and TRBJ2-5; D may be TRBD1 (6 bases). CDR3 DNA: TGTGCCAGCAGTGAAGACTGGACAGTACAAGAGACCCAGTACTTC. Protein product: CASSEDWTVQETQYF.